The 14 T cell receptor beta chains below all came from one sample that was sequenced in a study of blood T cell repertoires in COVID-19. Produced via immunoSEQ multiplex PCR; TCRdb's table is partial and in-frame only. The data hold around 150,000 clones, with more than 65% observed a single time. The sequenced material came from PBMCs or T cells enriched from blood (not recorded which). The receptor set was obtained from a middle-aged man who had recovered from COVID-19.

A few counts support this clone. CDR3 coding DNA: TGTGCCAGTAGTACGGGGACAGGGAGAAGCATGAACACTGAAGCTTTCTTT. Translating it yields CASSTGTGRSMNTEAFF. The genes are TRBV19 and TRBJ1-1; 9 positions match TRBD1. Germline V gives CDR1 LNHDA, CDR2 SQIVND (reference sequence). J gave up 0 bases and V 4 bases, and 9 bases lay outside the gene matches. The CDR3 totals 17 residues.

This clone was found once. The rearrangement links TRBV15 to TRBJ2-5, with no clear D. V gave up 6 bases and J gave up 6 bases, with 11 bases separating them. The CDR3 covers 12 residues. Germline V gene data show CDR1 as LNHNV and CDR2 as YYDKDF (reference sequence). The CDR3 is CATSNPRKTQYF. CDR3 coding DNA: TGTGCCACCAGTAACCCGCGGAAGACCCAGTACTTC. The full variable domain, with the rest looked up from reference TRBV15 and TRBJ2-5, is DAMVIQNPRYQVTQFGKPVTLSCSQTLNHNVMYWYQQKSSQAPKLLFHYYDKDFNNEADTPDNFQSRRPNTSFCFLDIRSPGLGDTAMYLCATSNPRKTQYFGPGTRLLVL.

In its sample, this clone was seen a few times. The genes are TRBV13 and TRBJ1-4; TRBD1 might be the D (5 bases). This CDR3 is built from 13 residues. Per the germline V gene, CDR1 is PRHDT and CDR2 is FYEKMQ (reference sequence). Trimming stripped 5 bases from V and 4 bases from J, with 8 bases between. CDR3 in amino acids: CASSAGVNEKLFF. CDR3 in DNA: TGTGCCAGCAGCGCGGGGGTTAATGAAAAACTGTTTTTT.

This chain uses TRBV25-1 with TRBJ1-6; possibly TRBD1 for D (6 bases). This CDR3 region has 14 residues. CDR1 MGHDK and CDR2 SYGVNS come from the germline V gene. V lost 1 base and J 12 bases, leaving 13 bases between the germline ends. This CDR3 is CASSESRGRRPLHF. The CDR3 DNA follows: TGTGCCAGCAGTGAATCGCGGGGGCGCAGACCCCTCCACTTT.

The CDR3 sequence: CASRPGLAGGSETQYF. CDR3 DNA sequence: TGTGCCAGCAGGCCGGGACTAGCGGGAGGGAGCGAGACCCAGTACTTC. This chain connects TRBV6-6 to TRBJ2-5, with 16 positions matching TRBD2. This CDR3 is built from 16 residues. Germline trimming cut 6 bases from V and 5 bases from J; bases unmatched to any gene: 6. Germline-derived CDR1 and CDR2 are MNHNY and SVGAGI (reference sequence).

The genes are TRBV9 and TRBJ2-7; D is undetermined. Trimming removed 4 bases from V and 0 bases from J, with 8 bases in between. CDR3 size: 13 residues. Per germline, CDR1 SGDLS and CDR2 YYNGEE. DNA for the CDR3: TGTGCCAGCAGCCGAGCCTCCTCCTACGAGCAGTACTTC. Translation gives CASSRASSYEQYF.

CDR3: CASSFSGSTDTQYF. As DNA, the CDR3 is TGTGCCAGCAGTTTTAGCGGAAGCACAGATACGCAGTATTTT. The V gene is TRBV7-3, the J gene TRBJ2-3, with D perhaps matching TRBD2 (6 bases). Trimming took off 6 bases at V and 0 bases at J, with 10 bases between the two ends. CDR1 is SGHTA and CDR2 is FQGTGA in the germline V gene. This CDR3 spans 14 amino acids.

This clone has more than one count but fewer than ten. Here the CDR3 reads CASSERQQGAYSPLHF. CDR3 in DNA: TGTGCCAGCAGTGAAAGGCAACAGGGGGCATATTCACCCCTCCACTTT. V is TRBV2 and J is TRBJ1-6, with 9 bases fitting TRBD1. J lost 8 bases, V lost 2 bases, and 7 bases had no gene match. This CDR3 is 16 amino acids long. In germline, CDR1 is SNHLY, CDR2 FYNNEI.

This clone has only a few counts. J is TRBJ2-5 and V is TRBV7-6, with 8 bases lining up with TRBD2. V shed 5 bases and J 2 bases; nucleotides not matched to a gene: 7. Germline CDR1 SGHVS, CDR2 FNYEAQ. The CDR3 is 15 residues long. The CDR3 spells CASSHRLAGQETQYF. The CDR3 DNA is TGTGCCAGCAGCCATCGATTAGCGGGGCAAGAGACCCAGTACTTC. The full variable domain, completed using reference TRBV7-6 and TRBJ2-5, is GAGVSQSPRYKVTKRGQDVALRCDPISGHVSLYWYRQALGQGPEFLTYFNYEAQQDKSGLPNDRFSAERPEGSISTLTIQRTEQRDSAMYRCASSHRLAGQETQYFGPGTRLLVL.

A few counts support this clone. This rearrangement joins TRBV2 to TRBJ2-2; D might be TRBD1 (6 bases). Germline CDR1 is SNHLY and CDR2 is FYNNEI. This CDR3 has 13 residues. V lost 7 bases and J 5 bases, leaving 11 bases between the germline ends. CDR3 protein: CASNKGETGELFF. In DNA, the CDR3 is TGTGCCAGCAACAAGGGGGAGACCGGGGAGCTGTTTTTT.

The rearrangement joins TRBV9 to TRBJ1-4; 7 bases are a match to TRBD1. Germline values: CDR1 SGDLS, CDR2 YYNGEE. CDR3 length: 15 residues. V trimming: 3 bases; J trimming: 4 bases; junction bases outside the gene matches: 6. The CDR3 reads CASSGGQQGNEKLFF. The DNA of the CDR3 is TGTGCCAGCAGCGGGGGACAGCAAGGTAATGAAAAACTGTTTTTT.

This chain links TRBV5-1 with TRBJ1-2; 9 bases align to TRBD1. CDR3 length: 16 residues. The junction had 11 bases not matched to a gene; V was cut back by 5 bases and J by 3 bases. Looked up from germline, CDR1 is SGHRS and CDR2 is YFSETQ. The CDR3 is CASRIGQGRNDYGYTF. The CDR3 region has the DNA TGCGCCAGCAGGATTGGACAGGGGAGAAATGACTATGGCTACACCTTC. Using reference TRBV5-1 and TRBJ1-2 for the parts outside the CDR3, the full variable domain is KAGVTQTPRYLIKTRGQQVTLSCSPISGHRSVSWYQQTPGQGLQFLFEYFSETQRNKGNFPGRFSGRQFSNSRSEMNVSTLELGDSALYLCASRIGQGRNDYGYTFGSGTRLTVV.

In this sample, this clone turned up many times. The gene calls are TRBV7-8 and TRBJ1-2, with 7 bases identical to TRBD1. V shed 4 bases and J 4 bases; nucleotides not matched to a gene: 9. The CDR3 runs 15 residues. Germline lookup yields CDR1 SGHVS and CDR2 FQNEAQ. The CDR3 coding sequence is TGTGCCAGCAGCTGGGTCAGACAGGGAGGCTATGGCTACACCTTC. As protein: CASSWVRQGGYGYTF.

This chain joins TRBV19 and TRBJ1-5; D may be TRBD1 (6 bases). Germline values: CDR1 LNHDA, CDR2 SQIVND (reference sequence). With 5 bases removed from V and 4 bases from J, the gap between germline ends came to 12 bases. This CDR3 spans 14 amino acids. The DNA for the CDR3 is TGTGCCAGTAGTGAACAGGGTAGAAATCAGCCCCAGCATTTT. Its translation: CASSEQGRNQPQHF.